The 10 T cell receptor beta chains below all came from one sample that was sequenced in a study of blood T cell repertoires in COVID-19. Assay: immunoSEQ multiplex PCR; the TCRdb copy retains only in-frame clones and omits some. Among some 360,000 clones listed, about nine tenths were seen once. Sequenced material: peripheral blood. These receptors originate from a woman in her sixties or seventies with COVID-19, enrolled during active disease.

V and J are TRBV5-1 and TRBJ1-2, with 9 bases matching TRBD1. This CDR3 comprises 16 residues. Germline CDR1 SGHRS, CDR2 YFSETQ. J gave up 6 bases and V 4 bases, and 13 bases lay outside the gene matches. DNA for the CDR3: TGCGCCAGCAGCCTAACCCCCCAACAGGGGGCGGATGGCTACACCTTC. This sequence encodes CASSLTPQQGADGYTF.

Only a few counts were recorded for this clone. The chain carries TRBV25-1 and TRBJ1-1; D is perhaps TRBD1 (6 bases). Germline assignment: CDR1 MGHDK and CDR2 SYGVNS. CDR3 length: 14 residues. Deletions cut 10 bases from V and 1 base from J, with 16 bases between. The CDR3 loop reads CATGQWGGNTEAFF. The CDR3 region has the DNA TGTGCCACCGGACAGTGGGGGGGGAACACTGAAGCTTTCTTT. The full variable domain, completed using reference TRBV25-1 and TRBJ1-1, is EADIYQTPRYLVIGTGKKITLECSQTMGHDKMYWYQQDPGMELHLIHYSYGVNSTEKGDLSSESTVSRIRTEHFPLTLESARPSHTSQYLCATGQWGGNTEAFFGQGTRLTVV.

The chain links TRBV12-1 to TRBJ2-3; TRBD1 reflects the table's D call only, with no check against the DNA. TRBV12-1 is tagged as a pseudogene. The CDR3 extends over 15 amino acids. The CDR3: CASTKGETSTDTQYF. The DNA for the CDR3 is TGTGCCAGCACCAAGGGGGAAACTAGCACAGATACGCAGTATTTT.

The gene calls are TRBV28 and TRBJ1-4, with 7 nucleotides matching TRBD1. Germline CDR1 MDHEN, CDR2 SYDVKM. The V and J ends lost 4 bases and 8 bases, in that order; junction bases with no gene match: 10. The CDR3 runs to 15 residues. CDR3 DNA sequence: TGTGCCAGCAGTTCTATAGTCCCGGGACAGGAAAAACTGTTTTTT. Translating it yields CASSSIVPGQEKLFF. Variable domain in full (rest from reference TRBV28 and TRBJ1-4): DVKVTQSSRYLVKRTGEKVFLECVQDMDHENMFWYRQDPGLGLRLIYFSYDVKMKEKGDIPEGYSVSREKKERFSLILESASTNQTSMYLCASSSIVPGQEKLFFGSGTQLSVL.

The chain has TRBV19 and TRBJ2-7; perhaps TRBD1 as D (6 bases). CDR3 size: 13 residues. CDR1 and CDR2 (germline): LNHDA, SQIVND (reference sequence). V was shortened by 2 bases and J by 4 bases, with 9 bases between the two germline ends. This CDR3 reads CASSITGHYEQYF. The CDR3 DNA sequence: TGTGCCAGTAGTATAACAGGGCATTACGAGCAGTACTTC.

V gene TRBV14 combines with J gene TRBJ2-1, with TRBD2 as a possible D gene (7 bases). Per germline, CDR1 SGHDN and CDR2 FVKESK. The V end lost 1 base, the J end lost 5 bases, and 12 bases lay between the germline ends. The CDR3 consists of 15 residues. In DNA, the CDR3 is TGTGCCAGCAGCCAAGCGGGGGGCCTCCACAATGAGCAGTTCTTC. Its translation: CASSQAGGLHNEQFF.

The V call is TRBV5-6, the J call TRBJ2-1; 10 bases are a match to TRBD2. The CDR3 spans 17 residues. The junction had 9 bases not matched to a gene; V was cut back by 1 base and J by 5 bases. Germline V gene sequence: CDR1 SGHDT, CDR2 YYEEEE. CDR3 sequence reads: CASSLTLEAGGHNEQFF. DNA of the CDR3: TGTGCCAGCAGCTTGACTCTAGAAGCGGGGGGGCACAATGAGCAGTTCTTC. The full variable domain, with the rest looked up from reference TRBV5-6 and TRBJ2-1, is DAGVTQSPTHLIKTRGQQVTLRCSPKSGHDTVSWYQQALGQGPQFIFQYYEEEERQRGNFPDRFSGHQFPNYSSELNVNALLLGDSALYLCASSLTLEAGGHNEQFFGPGTRLTVL.

This rearrangement joins TRBV4-2 to TRBJ1-4; 7 bases map to TRBD1. This CDR3 spans 16 amino acids. Germline values: CDR1 LGHNA, CDR2 YNFKEQ. Trimming removed 0 bases from V and 8 bases from J; junction bases left unmatched: 9. The DNA of the CDR3 is TGTGCCAGCAGCCAAGATCGAAGACAGGGTAGGGAAAAACTGTTTTTT. Residues: CASSQDRRQGREKLFF.

The chain couples TRBV7-2 to TRBJ1-2; D unclear. This CDR3 has 14 residues. Germline V gene lookup returns CDR1 SGHTA and CDR2 FQGNSA. V was cut by 1 base and J by 6 bases, with 12 bases left in between. Here the CDR3 reads CASSLGLLGHGYTF. The CDR3 DNA reads as TGTGCCAGCAGCTTAGGCCTCCTAGGCCATGGCTACACCTTC.

The chain joins TRBV7-3 to TRBJ2-6; 9 bases are a match to TRBD1. Germline V gene sequence: CDR1 SGHTA, CDR2 FQGTGA. CDR3 length: 14 residues. Trimming took 5 bases from V and 16 from J; bases not matched to a gene: 12. CDR3 sequence reads: CASSATPRGTGLTF. The CDR3 DNA reads as TGTGCCAGCAGCGCGACCCCGAGGGGGACAGGGCTGACTTTC.